This record concerns one T cell receptor beta chain sequence. Its antigen is unidentified. The data were taken from a study of T-cell memory formation after mild COVID-19. Looking at the study overall: Clustering of TCRs was largely donor specific.

Study results and limitations: Pre-infection memory held some responding clones, suggesting pre-existing cross-reactive T cells responded. CD8+ contracting clones occupied EMRA, while CD4+ ones occupied mainly CM and EM. Clones that contracted from day 15 to 85 were balanced CD4/CD8, while later expanders leaned CD4+.

TCRdb itself ran the 5' RACE reads through MiXCR, one entry per CDR3 protein. Here the sample spans under 650,000 distinct CDR3 sequences, roughly 18% being singletons. Germline V gives CDR1 KGHDR, CDR2 SFDVKD. V lost 3 bases and J lost 6, with 15 bases in between. This CDR3 comprises 15 residues. The chain has TRBV24-1 and TRBJ2-3; possible D gene TRBD2, 6 bases. Input material: PBMCs or a T cell subset sorted from them (not recorded which). The clonotype comes from an adult woman who had mild COVID-19 (a few samples of this study predate the infection). Cell type and time point are not known. The CDR3 bases are TGTGCCACCAGTGATCACAGACTAGGAAAGGATACGCAGTATTTT. Its protein is CATSDHRLGKDTQYF.